The clone carrying this TCR beta chain was detected only a few times. The target antigen is unknown. The sample originates from a study of siplizumab effects on memory and regulatory T cells. Study results and caveats: An assignable phenotype, naive or memory, was missing from roughly 80-95% of proliferating CD4+ or CD8+ clones. Memory cells seemed less diverse than naive T cells, which also seemed major contributors to the alloresponse.

Method: immunoSEQ multiplex PCR; TCRdb's copy keeps in-frame clones and lacks some. The sample has around 100,000 clones, 92% seen once; the top ten hold around 0.73%. Germline CDR1 reads SGHRS; CDR2 reads YFSETQ. The CDR3 runs to 13 residues. Trimming removed 6 bases at V and 1 base at J, with 8 bases between. The chain recombines TRBV5-1 with TRBJ1-3; TRBD1 is a possible D gene (5 bases). This sequence originates from a human donor in good health. Sequenced material: Tregs sorted from blood. The CDR3 region has the DNA TGCGCCAGCATGGGGGATTCTGGAAACACCATATATTTT. This encodes CASMGDSGNTIYF.